Described below is a single T cell receptor beta chain sequence and its context. Its antigen is unknown. It has no much larger one-base neighbor in the sample; base qualities were not kept. There are 15 amino acids in the CDR3, from cysteine to phenylalanine inclusive. Just CDR3 DNA is preserved here, 45 bases in frame from base 1. V drops 0 bases and J drops 5 bases, leaving 16 bases in between. Reading the germline V gene (reference sequence) gives CDR1 DFQATT and CDR2 SNEGSKA. A patient counted as having stable Graves' hyperthyroidism if no progression to ophthalmopathy occurred over 18 months of follow-up. Hyperthyroidism patients were newly diagnosed, with disease duration under 2 months, and aged 18 to 65 years. Patients with uncontrolled infections, other autoimmune diseases, pregnancy or lactation were excluded. Diagnoses relied on clinical symptoms, serum thyroxine and TRAb, thyroid ultrasound and orbital computed tomography. PBMCs were separated from roughly 10 ml of fresh peripheral blood using Ficoll-Paque density gradient centrifugation. Total RNA was extracted using Trizol reagent, and RNA quality was assessed on an Agilent 2100 Bioanalyzer.

These data originate in a study of T cells in Graves' hyperthyroidism and ophthalmopathy (dated by TCRdb to between 2019 and 2020). Study-level background: Peripheral blood samples were taken at initial diagnosis, before any treatment was given. A discovery cohort of 95 to 100 patients, fewer than 50 with Graves' ophthalmopathy and more than 55 with stable Graves' hyperthyroidism, was used to find distinguishing TCR V-J signatures. Thyroid tissue and blood T-cell repertoires from about 6 Graves' hyperthyroidism patients were also compared in the study. For training and testing, the roughly 100 patients in the discovery cohort were randomly divided in a 7:3 ratio. The paper describes TCR Vbeta CDR3 sequencing of 120 to 150 peripheral blood samples, made up of roughly 40 ophthalmopathy patients, over 70 hyperthyroidism patients and 17 progressor patients. After sampling, hyperthyroidism patients received methimazole starting at 30 mg daily, and ophthalmopathy patients received high-dose intravenous methylprednisolone. Whether ophthalmopathy could be predicted prospectively was tested in an independent validation cohort made up of roughly 19 hyperthyroidism patients plus 17 patients who later progressed to ophthalmopathy. General findings and caveats noted by the study authors: A model built on a 13 V-J signature distinguished ophthalmopathy from stable hyperthyroidism, reaching roughly 88% sensitivity and 81.08% specificity in cross-validation and 80%/75% in testing. Most expanded thyroid clonotypes (frequency above 0.001) were also detected in blood, a finding suggesting that blood repertoires may reflect thyroid immune responses. In validation, the model predicted progression to ophthalmopathy with approximately 71% sensitivity and 72% to 75% specificity, a median of around 6.6 months before onset. Sample size was not statistically predetermined, and investigators were not blinded to group allocation.

The TCR beta CDR3 regions were amplified from the RNA transcripts. The first round of RT-PCR for the TCR CDR3 was performed with the HTBI primer set and the Qiagen OneStep RT-PCR kit. Libraries were constructed in a second round of multiplex PCR, after which size selection and purification were carried out. Libraries were sequenced paired-end with 100 bp reads on an Illumina HiSeq2000. In the source study's methods: SOAPnuke was used to process the raw data, throwing out any read that contained adapters or uncalled bases, had a mean Phred below 15, or lacked an exact constant-primer or identifier match. COPE v1.2.5 was used to merge the high-quality paired reads, and each unique nucleotide sequence was defined as a clonotype. MiTCR v1.1 was used to align the clonotypes against IMGT TRBV, TRBD and TRBJ reference segments. Analysis was restricted to V-J combinations with a frequency above 0.0001, which covered 98% to 99.2% of repertoires. The TCS score was defined as F50 (clonal expansion) divided by E x V (chaos), with BLOSUM62-based TCRdist calculated between CDR3 peptides within each V-J. Welch's t-statistics and random forest reduced just over 500 V-J features to under 15, which were used in a naive Bayes classifier (R e1071). In TCRdb, the public reads were trimmed at Q25 with fastp and aligned with MiXCR, with productive beta chains retained. When rows share a CDR3 protein, they turn into one entry using the most common DNA and genes. TCRdb's processing, not the authors' own work, is the source of the V and J calls. In all, the sample holds roughly 740,000 distinct CDR3 sequences, and around 17% of those were seen once. Roughly 8% of the sample is in the top ten clones.

The chain was built from TRBV20-1 and TRBJ2-5; TRBD2 could be the D gene, as 7 bases match. The clonotype comes from a man between 18 and 35 years old with Graves' hyperthyroidism. The sequenced material came from blood. The CDR3 in this case is CSAREAGGGAETQYF. The DNA reads as follows: TGCAGTGCTAGAGAGGCAGGTGGGGGGGCCGAGACCCAGTACTTC.